The 27 T cell receptor beta chains below come from one sample, sequenced in a study of shared clonotypes between healthy human individuals. The protocol was immunoSEQ multiplex PCR, while the TCRdb copy is restricted to in-frame clones and leaves out a portion. This sample has 2 million to 2.5 million clones, with more than 90% found just once. The sample was naive CD4+ T cells sorted from blood. Subset meaning: CD45RA+ positively selected. All receptors derive from a man aged 18 to 29 in good health.

J is TRBJ1-2 and V is TRBV7-9; 9 bases are shared with TRBD1. Germline V gene sequence: CDR1 SEHNR, CDR2 FQNEAQ (reference sequence). There are 15 residues in the CDR3. With 5 bases clipped from V and 4 bases from J, the junction kept 8 bases outside the gene matches. CDR3 nucleotide sequence: TGTGCCAGCAGCCTATCGACAGGGGGAGGCTATGGCTACACCTTC. The encoded protein is CASSLSTGGGYGYTF. Supplemented by reference TRBV7-9 and TRBJ1-2, the full variable domain reads DTGVSQNPRHKITKRGQNVTFRCDPISEHNRLYWYRQTLGQGPEFLTYFQNEAQLEKSRLLSDRFSAERPKGSFSTLEIQRTEQGDSAMYLCASSLSTGGGYGYTFGSGTRLTVV.

With respect to this clone: Other DNA sequences in this specimen translate into the identical CDR3. V is TRBV6-1 and J is TRBJ2-1, with D perhaps TRBD2 (6 bases). V lost 1 base to trimming and J lost 4 bases, with 11 bases between them. The CDR3 consists of 15 residues. The germline V gene has CDR1 MNHNS and CDR2 SASEGT. CDR3 nucleotide sequence: TGTGCCAGCAGTGAAGTTTTAGCGGAATACAATGAGCAGTTCTTC. It codes for CASSEVLAEYNEQFF.

The chain recombines TRBV30 with TRBJ2-2; 7 nucleotides match TRBD1. Trimming took 3 bases from V and 5 from J; bases not matched to a gene: 3. The CDR3 spans 13 residues. Germline CDR1 GTSNPN, CDR2 SVGIG (reference sequence). The CDR3 DNA reads TGTGCCTGGAGAGGGGACAGTACCGGGGAGCTGTTTTTT. Residues: CAWRGDSTGELFF.

The J gene is TRBJ2-2, the V gene TRBV7-8, with D unresolved. Deletions cut 4 bases from V and 5 bases from J, with 8 bases between. Germline V gives CDR1 SGHVS, CDR2 FQNEAQ. CDR3 size: 13 residues. CDR3 coding DNA: TGTGCCAGCAGCTCCCCGACGACCGGGGAGCTGTTTTTT. Encoded protein: CASSSPTTGELFF.

The V gene is TRBV18, the J gene TRBJ2-2; 7 nucleotides agree with TRBD2. The CDR3 length is 15 residues. The junction had 4 bases not matched to a gene; V was cut back by 1 base and J by 5 bases. Germline values: CDR1 KGHSH, CDR2 LQKENI. The DNA of the CDR3 is TGTGCCAGCTCACCACGAGCGGGAAGTACCGGGGAGCTGTTTTTT. As protein: CASSPRAGSTGELFF.

The rearrangement uses TRBV12-5 and TRBJ2-7; 7 bases map to TRBD2. CDR3 length equals 15 residues. With 2 bases clipped from V and 2 bases from J, the junction kept 6 bases outside the gene matches. Germline values: CDR1 LGHNT, CDR2 FRNRAP. The CDR3 reads CASGLRIRGAYEQYF. In DNA, the CDR3 is TGTGCTAGTGGTTTGCGGATACGGGGGGCCTACGAGCAGTACTTC.

The chain recombines TRBV10-1 with TRBJ2-7; TRBD2 agrees at 14 bases. The CDR3 runs 14 residues. V was pared by 6 bases and J by 7 bases, with 5 bases of the junction left unmatched. CDR1 is WNHNN, CDR2 SYGVQD, per germline (reference sequence). The CDR3 here is CASRGLAGALEQYF. The DNA of the CDR3 is TGCGCCAGCAGGGGACTAGCGGGGGCCTTGGAGCAGTACTTC.

J is TRBJ2-2 and V is TRBV18, with 7 bases lining up with TRBD1. The CDR3 has 15 amino acids. Germline CDR1 KGHSH, CDR2 LQKENI. V lost 6 bases, J lost 0 bases, and 4 bases stayed unmatched. The CDR3 region has the DNA TGTGCCAGCTCCCCCAGGGGGTCGAACACCGGGGAGCTGTTTTTT. Translating gives CASSPRGSNTGELFF. The complete variable domain, with remaining parts taken from reference TRBV18 and TRBJ2-2, reads NAGVMQNPRHLVRRRGQEARLRCSPMKGHSHVYWYRQLPEEGLKFMVYLQKENIIDESGMPKERFSAEFPKEGPSILRIQQVVRGDSAAYFCASSPRGSNTGELFFGEGSRLTVL.

The V call is TRBV28, the J call TRBJ1-2; the D gene is possibly TRBD1 (5 bases). Germline V gene sequence: CDR1 MDHEN, CDR2 SYDVKM. The length of the CDR3 is 15 residues. V was clipped by 8 bases and J by 4 bases, with 20 bases between them. The CDR3: CASAAPRAFGYGYTF. CDR3 DNA: TGTGCCAGCGCAGCGCCCAGGGCGTTCGGCTATGGCTACACCTTC.

The genes are TRBV10-3 and TRBJ2-5, with 11 bases aligning to TRBD1. Germline CDR1 ENHRY, CDR2 SYGVKD. J gave up 4 bases and V 4 bases, and 5 bases lay outside the gene matches. This CDR3 is built from 15 residues. The CDR3 DNA sequence: TGTGCCATCAGTGTAGCCGGGACAGGGGGAGAGACCCAGTACTTC. Translation gives CAISVAGTGGETQYF.

Worth noting for this clone: Other DNA sequences from this sample encode an identical CDR3 as well. The V and J genes are TRBV10-1 and TRBJ1-5; no reliable D call. The CDR3 spans 13 residues. Germline CDR1 is WNHNN and CDR2 is SYGVQD (reference sequence). The V end was cut by 2 bases, the J end by 0 bases, with 2 bases between. The CDR3 bases are TGCGCCAGCAGTGAGAATAGCAATCAGCCCCAGCATTTT. Encoded protein: CASSENSNQPQHF.

This clone showed up just once. The chain links TRBV6-1 to TRBJ2-7; TRBD2 matches at 7 bases. This CDR3 spans 11 amino acids. The junction had 5 bases not matched to a gene; V was cut back by 6 bases and J by 9 bases. The germline CDR1 and CDR2 sequences are MNHNS and SASEGT. Written as DNA, the CDR3 is TGTGCCAGCAGCCGGGACTACCGGCAGTACTTC. Residues: CASSRDYRQYF.

This clone was detected once. The chain has TRBV10-3 and TRBJ2-4; perhaps TRBD2 as D (7 bases). Germline assignment: CDR1 ENHRY and CDR2 SYGVKD. CDR3 length: 19 residues. V lost 0 bases, J lost 0 bases, and 18 bases lay in between. The CDR3 protein is CAISESGGEGPTAKNIQYF. The CDR3 DNA reads TGTGCCATCAGTGAGTCAGGGGGGGAAGGGCCGACAGCCAAAAACATTCAGTACTTC.

This chain uses TRBV12-5 with TRBJ1-2; weak D call: TRBD1 (6 bases). The CDR3 loop spans 15 amino acids. Trimming removed 2 bases at V and 4 bases at J, with 14 bases between. Germline V lookup: CDR1 LGHNT, CDR2 FRNRAP. CDR3 sequence: CASGLLGQPIYGYTF. CDR3 nucleotide sequence: TGTGCTAGTGGTTTGCTAGGACAGCCTATCTATGGCTACACCTTC.

The chain carries TRBV7-2 and TRBJ2-7; D not resolved. The V gene's germline CDR1 is SGHTA and CDR2 FQGNSA. The CDR3 totals 13 residues. With 5 bases removed from V and 3 bases from J, the gap between germline ends came to 11 bases. In DNA form, the CDR3 reads TGTGCCAGCAGCCGGGCCGTAGGCTACGAGCAGTACTTC. Translating gives CASSRAVGYEQYF.

The V gene is TRBV28, the J gene TRBJ1-6; D call uncertain. Germline V lookup: CDR1 MDHEN, CDR2 SYDVKM. Trimming pared 8 bases from V and 4 bases from J, leaving 12 bases between. The CDR3 loop spans 14 amino acids. The CDR3 loop is CASRPSRYNSPLHF. In DNA, the CDR3 is TGTGCCAGCCGACCATCCCGGTATAATTCACCCCTCCACTTT.

The V gene is TRBV30, the J gene TRBJ2-7; D may correspond to TRBD1 or TRBD2 (5 bases each). Trimming took 1 base from V and 2 from J, leaving 15 bases between them. The CDR3 covers 15 residues. CDR1 is GTSNPN and CDR2 is SVGIG in the germline V gene (reference sequence). In nucleotides, the CDR3 is TGTGCCTGGAGTGCAACCGGGGACGGCACCTACGAGCAGTACTTC. Translation: CAWSATGDGTYEQYF.

This chain joins TRBV5-1 and TRBJ2-1, with 10 bases that match TRBD1. Unmatched junction bases numbered 4, after V lost 4 bases and J lost 3 bases. Germline V CDR1 and CDR2: SGHRS, YFSETQ. The CDR3 totals 15 residues. Here the CDR3 DNA reads TGCGCCAGCAGCCGGGGACAGGGGATCTACAATGAGCAGTTCTTC. It encodes CASSRGQGIYNEQFF.

The rearrangement uses TRBV6-5 and TRBJ2-5; 13 bases are a match to TRBD2. With 6 bases clipped from V and 10 bases from J, the junction kept 11 bases outside the gene matches. The germline CDR1 and CDR2 sequences are MNHEY and SVGAGI. The CDR3 is 15 amino acids. The CDR3 DNA is TGTGCCAGCAGCAAAGGACTAGCGGGGGCGGCGATCCAGTACTTC. This codes for CASSKGLAGAAIQYF.

Worth noting for this clone: Distinct nucleotide sequences in the sample also encode this CDR3. The genes are TRBV7-2 and TRBJ2-7; D perhaps matches TRBD2 (5 bases). With 0 bases removed from V and 0 bases from J, the gap between germline ends came to 6 bases. Per germline, CDR1 SGHTA and CDR2 FQGNSA. CDR3 length: 14 residues. The CDR3 coding sequence is TGTGCCAGCAGCTTAGCAGGGAGCTCCTACGAGCAGTACTTC. Encoded protein: CASSLAGSSYEQYF.

The chain recombines TRBV11-2 with TRBJ1-4; D remains ambiguous. The germline V gene has CDR1 SGHAT and CDR2 FQNNGV. Trimming took 5 bases from V and 5 from J, leaving 18 bases between them. CDR3 size: 16 residues. The CDR3 sequence: CASSTSGRETNEKLFF. DNA of the CDR3: TGTGCCAGCAGCACTAGTGGGCGGGAAACAAATGAAAAACTGTTTTTT. Full variable domain (missing parts from reference TRBV11-2 and TRBJ1-4): EAGVAQSPRYKIIEKRQSVAFWCNPISGHATLYWYQQILGQGPKLLIQFQNNGVVDDSQLPKDRFSAERLKGVDSTLKIQPAKLEDSAVYLCASSTSGRETNEKLFFGSGTQLSVL.

This chain connects TRBV9 to TRBJ2-2; possible D gene TRBD2, 5 bases. CDR1 is SGDLS, CDR2 YYNGEE, per germline. CDR3 size: 17 residues. The germline V and J ends were trimmed by 0 bases and 5 bases, with 17 bases remaining between them. Written as DNA, the CDR3 is TGTGCCAGCAGCGTAGATCGGGGTAGCATCCCGACCGGGGAGCTGTTTTTT. Translated, it gives CASSVDRGSIPTGELFF. Drawing the rest from reference TRBV9 and TRBJ2-2, the complete variable domain is DSGVTQTPKHLITATGQRVTLRCSPRSGDLSVYWYQQSLDQGLQFLIQYYNGEERAKGNILERFSAQQFPDLHSELNLSSLELGDSALYFCASSVDRGSIPTGELFFGEGSRLTVL.

The chain combines TRBV28 with TRBJ1-2, with 10 bases lining up with TRBD1. This CDR3 has 15 amino acids. Germline V gene lookup returns CDR1 MDHEN and CDR2 SYDVKM. With V trimmed by 6 bases and J by 4 bases, 8 bases remained unmatched. The CDR3 spells CASRPGTGASYGYTF. The CDR3 region has the DNA TGTGCCAGCAGGCCCGGGACAGGGGCGAGCTATGGCTACACCTTC.

The chain uses TRBV5-4 and TRBJ2-7; no definite D call. The CDR3 length is 14 residues. Germline loops: CDR1 SGHNT, CDR2 YYREEE (reference sequence). V gave up 0 bases and J gave up 0 bases, with 7 bases separating them. The CDR3 loop reads CASSLGAASYEQYF. The CDR3 nucleotides are TGTGCCAGCAGCTTGGGGGCAGCCTCCTACGAGCAGTACTTC.

The rearrangement joins TRBV25-1 to TRBJ1-3; tentatively, D is TRBD1 (6 bases). CDR1 MGHDK and CDR2 SYGVNS come from the germline V gene. The CDR3 runs to 17 residues. The V end was cut by 6 bases, the J end by 3 bases, with 21 bases between. CDR3 region: CASSLSIPGEFGNTIYF. The CDR3 bases are TGTGCCAGCAGCCTATCCATCCCAGGGGAGTTTGGAAACACCATATATTTT.

The chain has TRBV18 and TRBJ2-7; the D is unclear. The CDR3 extends over 12 amino acids. Between the trimmed V and J ends, which lost 4 bases and 4 bases, there was a span of 8 bases. The germline V gene encodes CDR1 KGHSH and CDR2 LQKENI. The CDR3 DNA follows: TGTGCCAGCTCACTCGGCAGTTACGAGCAGTACTTC. The encoded protein is CASSLGSYEQYF.

V usage is TRBV6-5 and J usage is TRBJ1-6; 9 bases are shared with TRBD1. The J segment lost 6 bases and the V segment lost 7 bases, leaving 7 bases of the junction unmatched. The CDR3 sequence is 15 residues long. Germline-derived CDR1 and CDR2 are MNHEY and SVGAGI. This chain's CDR3 is CASMAGDRANSPLHF. The CDR3 DNA is TGTGCCAGCATGGCGGGGGACAGGGCTAATTCACCCCTCCACTTT.